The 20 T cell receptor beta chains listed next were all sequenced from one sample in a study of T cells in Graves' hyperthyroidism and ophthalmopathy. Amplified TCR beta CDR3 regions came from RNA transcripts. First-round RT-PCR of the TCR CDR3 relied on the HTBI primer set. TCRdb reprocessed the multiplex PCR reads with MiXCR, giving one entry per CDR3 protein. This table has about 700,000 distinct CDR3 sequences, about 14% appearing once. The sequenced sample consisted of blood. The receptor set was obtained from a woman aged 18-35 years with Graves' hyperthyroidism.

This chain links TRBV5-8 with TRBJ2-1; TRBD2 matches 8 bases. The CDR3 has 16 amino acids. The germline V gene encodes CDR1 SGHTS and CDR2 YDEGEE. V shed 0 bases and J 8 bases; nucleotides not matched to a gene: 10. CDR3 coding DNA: TGTGCCAGCAGCTTGGCCCTGGGGACTAGGACTGATGAGCAGTTCTTC. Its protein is CASSLALGTRTDEQFF.

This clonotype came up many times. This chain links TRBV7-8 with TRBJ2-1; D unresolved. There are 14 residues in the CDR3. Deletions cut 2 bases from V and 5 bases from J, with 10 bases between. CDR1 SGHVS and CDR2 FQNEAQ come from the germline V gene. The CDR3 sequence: CASSLKRTNNEQFF. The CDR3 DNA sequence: TGTGCCAGCAGCTTAAAGCGTACTAACAATGAGCAGTTCTTC.

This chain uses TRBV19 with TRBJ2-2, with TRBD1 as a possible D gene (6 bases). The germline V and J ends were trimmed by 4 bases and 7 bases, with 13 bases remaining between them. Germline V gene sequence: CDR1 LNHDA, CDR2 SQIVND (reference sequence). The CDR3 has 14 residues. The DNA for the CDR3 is TGTGCCAGTAGTACGCCAGGGGCTATCGGGGAGCTGTTTTTT. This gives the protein CASSTPGAIGELFF.

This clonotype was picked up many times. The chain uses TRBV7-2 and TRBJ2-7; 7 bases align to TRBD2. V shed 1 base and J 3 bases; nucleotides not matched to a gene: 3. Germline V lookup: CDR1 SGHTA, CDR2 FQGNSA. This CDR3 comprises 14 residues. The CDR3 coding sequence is TGTGCCAGCAGCTTAGTGAGCGGGATCTACGAGCAGTACTTC. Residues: CASSLVSGIYEQYF.

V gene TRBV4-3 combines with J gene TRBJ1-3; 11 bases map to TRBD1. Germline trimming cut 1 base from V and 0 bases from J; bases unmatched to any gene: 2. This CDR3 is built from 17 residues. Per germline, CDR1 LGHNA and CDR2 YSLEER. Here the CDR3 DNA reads TGCGCCAGCAGCCAAGGGACAGGGGGCATCTCTGGAAACACCATATATTTT. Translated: CASSQGTGGISGNTIYF.

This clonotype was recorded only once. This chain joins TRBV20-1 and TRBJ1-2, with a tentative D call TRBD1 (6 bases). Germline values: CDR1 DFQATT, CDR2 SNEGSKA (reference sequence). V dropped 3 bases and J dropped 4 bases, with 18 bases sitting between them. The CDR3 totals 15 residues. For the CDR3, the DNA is TGCAGTGCTAGCCCCCTGGGGGCGCAGGCCTATGGCTACACCTTC. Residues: CSASPLGAQAYGYTF.

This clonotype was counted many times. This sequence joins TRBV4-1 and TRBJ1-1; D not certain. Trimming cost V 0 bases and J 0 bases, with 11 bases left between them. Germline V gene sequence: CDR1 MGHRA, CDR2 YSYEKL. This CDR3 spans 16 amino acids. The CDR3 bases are TGCGCCAGCAGCCAAGAAGTCTCCAGTCTGAACACTGAAGCTTTCTTT. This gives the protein CASSQEVSSLNTEAFF.

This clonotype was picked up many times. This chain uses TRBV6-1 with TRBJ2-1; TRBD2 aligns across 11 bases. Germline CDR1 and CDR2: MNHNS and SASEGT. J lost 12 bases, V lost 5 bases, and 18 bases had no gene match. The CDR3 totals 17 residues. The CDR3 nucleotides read TGTGCCAGCAGTTCCAAACTCTCTAGCGGGGGGATAATGTCGCAGTTCTTC. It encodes CASSSKLSSGGIMSQFF.

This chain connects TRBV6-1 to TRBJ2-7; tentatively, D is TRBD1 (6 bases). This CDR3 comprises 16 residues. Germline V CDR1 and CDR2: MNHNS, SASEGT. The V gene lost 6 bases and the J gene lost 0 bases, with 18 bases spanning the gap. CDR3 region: CASRNGQSSFSYEQYF. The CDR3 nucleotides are TGTGCCAGCAGGAACGGACAGAGTTCGTTCTCCTACGAGCAGTACTTC.

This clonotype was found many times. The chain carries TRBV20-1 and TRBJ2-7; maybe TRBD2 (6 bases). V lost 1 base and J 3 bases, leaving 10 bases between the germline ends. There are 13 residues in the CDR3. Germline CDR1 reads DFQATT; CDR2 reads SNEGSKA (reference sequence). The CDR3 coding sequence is TGCAGTGCTAGAGGGACTAACGACTACGAGCAGTACTTC. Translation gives CSARGTNDYEQYF.

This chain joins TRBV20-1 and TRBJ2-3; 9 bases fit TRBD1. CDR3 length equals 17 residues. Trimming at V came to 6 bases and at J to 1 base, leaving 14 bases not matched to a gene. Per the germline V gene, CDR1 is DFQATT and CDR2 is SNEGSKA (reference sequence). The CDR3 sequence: CSALLPQGATGTDTQYF. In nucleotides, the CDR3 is TGCAGTGCCCTCCTCCCACAGGGGGCGACAGGCACAGATACGCAGTATTTT.

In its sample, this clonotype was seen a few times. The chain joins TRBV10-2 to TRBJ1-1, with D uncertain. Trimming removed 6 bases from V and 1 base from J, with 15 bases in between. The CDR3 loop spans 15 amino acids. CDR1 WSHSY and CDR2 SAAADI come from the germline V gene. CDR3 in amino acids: CASSAPTAGNTEAFF. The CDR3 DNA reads TGCGCCAGCAGCGCCCCGACCGCCGGGAACACTGAAGCTTTCTTT.

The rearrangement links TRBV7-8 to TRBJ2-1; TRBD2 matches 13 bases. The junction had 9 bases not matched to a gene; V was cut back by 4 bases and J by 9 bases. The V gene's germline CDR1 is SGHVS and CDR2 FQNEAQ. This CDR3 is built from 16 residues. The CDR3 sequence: CASSSRLAGGVSEQFF. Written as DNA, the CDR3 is TGTGCCAGCAGCTCCAGACTAGCGGGAGGAGTGAGTGAGCAGTTCTTC.

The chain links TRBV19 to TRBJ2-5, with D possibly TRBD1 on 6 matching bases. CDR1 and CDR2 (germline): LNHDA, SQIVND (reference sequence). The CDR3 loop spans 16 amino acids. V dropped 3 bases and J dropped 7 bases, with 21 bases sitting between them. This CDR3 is CASSISLGQTGRTQYF. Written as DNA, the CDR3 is TGTGCCAGTAGTATTAGCCTAGGACAGACGGGGCGGACCCAGTACTTC.

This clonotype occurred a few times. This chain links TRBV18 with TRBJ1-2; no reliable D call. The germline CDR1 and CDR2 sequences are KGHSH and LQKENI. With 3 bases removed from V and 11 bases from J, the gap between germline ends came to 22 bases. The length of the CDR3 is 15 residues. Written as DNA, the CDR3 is TGTGCCAGCTCACCCCTTGGGGAGGCCCGATCGCCTTACACCTTC. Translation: CASSPLGEARSPYTF. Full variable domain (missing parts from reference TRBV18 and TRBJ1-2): NAGVMQNPRHLVRRRGQEARLRCSPMKGHSHVYWYRQLPEEGLKFMVYLQKENIIDESGMPKERFSAEFPKEGPSILRIQQVVRGDSAAYFCASSPLGEARSPYTFGSGTRLTVV.

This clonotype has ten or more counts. For the CDR3, the DNA is TGTGCCAGCAGCCCAGTCGGGTCCATCTACGAGCAGTACTTC. It translates to CASSPVGSIYEQYF. The chain uses TRBV7-9 and TRBJ2-7, with D unresolved. The CDR3 runs to 14 residues. Germline CDR1 reads SEHNR; CDR2 reads FQNEAQ (reference sequence). V was clipped by 5 bases and J by 3 bases, with 14 bases between them.

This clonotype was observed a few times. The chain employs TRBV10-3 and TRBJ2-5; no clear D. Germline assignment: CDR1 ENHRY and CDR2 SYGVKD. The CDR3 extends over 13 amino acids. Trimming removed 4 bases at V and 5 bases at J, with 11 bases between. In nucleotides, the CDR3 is TGTGCCATCAGTGCGGTGATAACGGAGACCCAGTACTTC. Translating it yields CAISAVITETQYF.

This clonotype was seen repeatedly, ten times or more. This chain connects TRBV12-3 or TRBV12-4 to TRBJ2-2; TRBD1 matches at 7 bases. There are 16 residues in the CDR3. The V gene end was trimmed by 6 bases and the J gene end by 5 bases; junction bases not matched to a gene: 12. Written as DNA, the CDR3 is TGTGCCAGCAGCCGTACCGGGACAGCCCCTACCGGGGAGCTGTTTTTT. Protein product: CASSRTGTAPTGELFF.

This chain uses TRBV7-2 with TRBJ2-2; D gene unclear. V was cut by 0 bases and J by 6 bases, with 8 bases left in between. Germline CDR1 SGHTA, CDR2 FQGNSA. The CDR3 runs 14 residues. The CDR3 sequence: CASSLAFSPGELFF. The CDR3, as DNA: TGTGCCAGCAGCTTAGCGTTTTCTCCCGGGGAGCTGTTTTTT.

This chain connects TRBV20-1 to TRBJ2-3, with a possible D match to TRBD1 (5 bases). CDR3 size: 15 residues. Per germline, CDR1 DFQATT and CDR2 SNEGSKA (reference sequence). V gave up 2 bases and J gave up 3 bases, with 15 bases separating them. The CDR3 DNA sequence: TGCAGTGCTAGATCTTTTGGCAGGGAAACAGATACGCAGTATTTT. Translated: CSARSFGRETDTQYF.